A single sample is the source of the 9 T cell receptor beta chains below, sequenced in a study of cytomegalovirus exposure and HLA in healthy donors. 60 Vbeta and 13 Jbeta primers were used in PCR. Repertoires were generated with immunoSEQ multiplex PCR, while TCRdb's copy carries only in-frame clones and drops some. The table shows 55,000 to 70,000 clones, with 74% occurring only once. Material: PBMCs. These receptors all come from a woman in her sixties in good health and CMV-seropositive.

The chain links TRBV5-1 to TRBJ2-2; 10 nucleotides match TRBD1. CDR3 length: 15 residues. CDR1 and CDR2 from the germline V gene are SGHRS and YFSETQ. The V gene end was trimmed by 4 bases and the J gene end by 6 bases; junction bases not matched to a gene: 6. Here the CDR3 reads CASSTRTGGSGELFF. The CDR3 DNA sequence: TGCGCCAGCAGCACAAGGACAGGGGGATCCGGGGAGCTGTTTTTT.

This chain uses TRBV30 with TRBJ2-3; D is possibly TRBD2 (7 bases). Germline V lookup: CDR1 GTSNPN, CDR2 SVGIG (reference sequence). The length of the CDR3 is 14 residues. V lost 3 bases and J 6 bases, leaving 16 bases between the germline ends. The CDR3 protein is CAWRGAGAWDTQYF. CDR3 nucleotides: TGTGCCTGGAGGGGGGCGGGGGCCTGGGATACGCAGTATTTT.

This sequence joins TRBV9 and TRBJ1-4, with D perhaps TRBD1 (5 bases). From germline, CDR1 is SGDLS and CDR2 YYNGEE. The V gene lost 3 bases and the J gene lost 0 bases, with 9 bases spanning the gap. This CDR3 comprises 15 residues. The CDR3 region is CASSGSGSTNEKLFF. The CDR3 region has the DNA TGTGCCAGCAGCGGCTCAGGGTCAACTAATGAAAAACTGTTTTTT. Combining the CDR3 with reference TRBV9 and TRBJ1-4 gives the whole variable domain DSGVTQTPKHLITATGQRVTLRCSPRSGDLSVYWYQQSLDQGLQFLIQYYNGEERAKGNILERFSAQQFPDLHSELNLSSLELGDSALYFCASSGSGSTNEKLFFGSGTQLSVL.

The genes are TRBV5-1 and TRBJ1-5; D unclear. CDR3 length equals 13 residues. Trimming left V 0 bases short and J 5 bases short, with 6 bases between. The germline V gene encodes CDR1 SGHRS and CDR2 YFSETQ. The CDR3 sequence: CASSLDGDQPQHF. DNA of the CDR3: TGCGCCAGCAGCTTGGACGGGGATCAGCCCCAGCATTTT.

This clone was seen more than once but under ten times. The chain uses TRBV9 and TRBJ1-1; D is perhaps TRBD1 (5 bases). Trimming cost V 0 bases and J 1 base, with 10 bases left between them. CDR3 size: 15 residues. CDR1 SGDLS and CDR2 YYNGEE come from the germline V gene. The CDR3 loop reads CASSVGMTANTEAFF. CDR3 DNA sequence: TGTGCCAGCAGCGTAGGTATGACAGCGAACACTGAAGCTTTCTTT.

This sequence joins TRBV12-5 and TRBJ2-5, with D tentatively TRBD1 (5 bases). The V and J ends lost 5 bases and 1 base respectively, with 8 bases between them. The CDR3 is 13 amino acids. The V gene's germline CDR1 is LGHNT and CDR2 FRNRAP. The CDR3 sequence: CASGKDTQETQYF. The DNA for the CDR3 is TGTGCTAGTGGTAAGGACACCCAAGAGACCCAGTACTTC.

Only one count was recorded for this clone. The gene calls are TRBV2 and TRBJ1-2, with 10 bases aligning to TRBD1. Germline V lookup: CDR1 SNHLY, CDR2 FYNNEI. V lost 8 bases and J lost 10; bases outside the gene matches: 7. This CDR3 contains 12 residues. CDR3 DNA: TGTGCCAGCGCCAGGGGGACAGGGGCCTACACCTTC. It is translated as CASARGTGAYTF.

The CDR3 DNA reads TGTGCCAGCAGCCGCGAGGGACAGGGGGCAGCTGGGGCCAACGTCCTGACTTTC. The encoded protein is CASSREGQGAAGANVLTF. The chain is built from TRBV5-4 and TRBJ2-6; TRBD1 agrees at 12 bases. Germline CDR1 SGHNT, CDR2 YYREEE (reference sequence). Trimming at V came to 4 bases and at J to 2 bases, leaving 7 bases not matched to a gene. This CDR3 has 18 amino acids.

The V gene is TRBV4-1, the J gene TRBJ1-5; possible D gene TRBD1, 5 bases. Germline loops: CDR1 MGHRA, CDR2 YSYEKL. Trimming took off 2 bases at V and 7 bases at J, with 12 bases between the two ends. The CDR3 extends over 14 amino acids. The CDR3 bases are TGCGCCAGCAGCCAAACAGGAAACGGCCAGCCCCAGCATTTT. It specifies CASSQTGNGQPQHF.